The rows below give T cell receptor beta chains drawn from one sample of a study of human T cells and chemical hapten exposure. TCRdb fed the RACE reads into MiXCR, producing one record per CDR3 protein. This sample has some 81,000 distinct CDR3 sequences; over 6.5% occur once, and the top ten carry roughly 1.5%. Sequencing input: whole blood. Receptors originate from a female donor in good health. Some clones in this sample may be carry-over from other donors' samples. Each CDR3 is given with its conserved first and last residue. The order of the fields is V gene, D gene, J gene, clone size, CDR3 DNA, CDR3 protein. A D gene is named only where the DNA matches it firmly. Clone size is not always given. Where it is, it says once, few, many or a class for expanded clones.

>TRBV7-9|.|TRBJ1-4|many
TGTGCCAGCAGCTTAGCGCGGGAAAAACTGTTTTTT
CASSLAREKLFF
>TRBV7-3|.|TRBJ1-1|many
TGTGCCAGCAGCTTAATGGGAGGGGAAGGTATGAACACTGAAGCTTTCTTT
CASSLMGGEGMNTEAFF
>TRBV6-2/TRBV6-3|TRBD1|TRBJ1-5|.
TGTGCCAGCAGTTCCGGGGACAGGGGGCGCGGAGAGCCCCAGCATTTT
CASSSGDRGRGEPQHF
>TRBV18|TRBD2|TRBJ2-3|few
TGTGCCAGCTCACCCCCCGGAGTTTCCAGCGGGGGCTCCTTAGATACGCAGTATTTT
CASSPPGVSSGGSLDTQYF
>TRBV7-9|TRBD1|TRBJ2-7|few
TGTGCCAGCAGCTATACCGGCGGACAGGGGGCGAATGAGCAGTACTTC
CASSYTGGQGANEQYF
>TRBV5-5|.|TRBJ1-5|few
TGTGCCAGCAGCTTGTGGAGGGTCGGAAGCAATCAGCCCCAGCATTTT
CASSLWRVGSNQPQHF
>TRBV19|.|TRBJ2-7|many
TGTGCCAGTAGTGACGCAGTCGGCCTATCCTACGAGCAGTACTTC
CASSDAVGLSYEQYF
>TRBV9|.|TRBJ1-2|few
TGTGCCAGCAGCGTACCCCTCCGGGAGGGGTTTGGCTACACCTTC
CASSVPLREGFGYTF
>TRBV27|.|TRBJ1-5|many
TGTGCCAGCAGTCTGGACAGCTTTCTAAATCAGCCCCAGCATTTT
CASSLDSFLNQPQHF
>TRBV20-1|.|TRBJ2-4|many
TGCAGTGCCTATGGACCTTCAATAGCCAAAAACATTCAGTACTTC
CSAYGPSIAKNIQYF
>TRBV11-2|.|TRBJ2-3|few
TGTGCAACAGCGCCCGGCACAGATACGCAGTATTTT
CATAPGTDTQYF
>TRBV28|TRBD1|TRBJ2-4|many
TGTGCCAGCAGTTTGGACAGGCTAAAAAACATTCAGTACTTC
CASSLDRLKNIQYF
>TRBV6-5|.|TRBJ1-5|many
TGTGCCAGCAGTTCTTACTACGCTAGCAATCAGCCCCAGCATTTT
CASSSYYASNQPQHF
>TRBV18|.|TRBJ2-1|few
TGTGCCAGCTCACCATCACTAGGGGGTTTGAATGAGCAGTTCTTC
CASSPSLGGLNEQFF
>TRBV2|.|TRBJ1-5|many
TGTGCCAGCAGTATCGCCGGGACATATAGCAATCAGCCCCAGCATTTT
CASSIAGTYSNQPQHF
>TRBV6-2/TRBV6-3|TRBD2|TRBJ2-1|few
TGTGCCAGCATCAGCGGGGGGAGCTCCTACAATGAGCAGTTCTTC
CASISGGSSYNEQFF
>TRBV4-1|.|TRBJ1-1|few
TGCGCCAGCAGCCAACCCGACGACAGGTCTACCCTTAAGAACACTGAAGCTTTCTTT
CASSQPDDRSTLKNTEAFF
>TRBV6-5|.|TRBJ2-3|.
TGTGCCAGCAGTTACTCGAGGGTATTAGCAAACACAGATACGCAGTATTTT
CASSYSRVLANTDTQYF
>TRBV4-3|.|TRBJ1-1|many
TGCGCCAGCAGCCAAGATTGGTCTGGTCCAGAAGCTTTCTTT
CASSQDWSGPEAFF
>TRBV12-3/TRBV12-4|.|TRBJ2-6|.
TGTGCCAGCAGTACACCGACAAGTCGCTTACGGTCTGGGGCCAACGTCCTGACTTTC
CASSTPTSRLRSGANVLTF
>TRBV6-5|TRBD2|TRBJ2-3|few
TGTGCCAGCAGGACTAGCGGGGTTGATACGCAGTATTTT
CASRTSGVDTQYF
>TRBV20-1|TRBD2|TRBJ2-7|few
TGCAGTGCTAGGGCGGGACTAGCGGACTACGAGCAGTACTTC
CSARAGLADYEQYF
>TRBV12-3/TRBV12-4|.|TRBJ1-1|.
TGTGCCAGCAGTTTTTTTTCTGGGGGCACTGAAGCTTTCTTT
CASSFFSGGTEAFF
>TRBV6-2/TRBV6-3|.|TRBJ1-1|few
TGTGCCAGCAGTTACGGGACTAGAGGTTTCTCTGAAGCTTTCTTT
CASSYGTRGFSEAFF
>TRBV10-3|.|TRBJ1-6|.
TGTGCCATCACAAGCGAGACAGGTTCACCCCTCCACTTT
CAITSETGSPLHF
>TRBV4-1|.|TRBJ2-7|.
TGCGCCAGCAGCCAAGATTATTCCTACGAGCAGTACTTC
CASSQDYSYEQYF
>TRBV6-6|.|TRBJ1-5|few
TGTGCCAGCAGTTACGGGGGAGCAAATCAGCCCCAGCATTTT
CASSYGGANQPQHF
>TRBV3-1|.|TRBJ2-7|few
TGTGCCAGCAGCCAAGATTGGCAGGGGGGCGCCTACGAGCAGTACTTC
CASSQDWQGGAYEQYF
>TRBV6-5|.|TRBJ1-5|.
TGTGCCAGCAGTTACTCTTATAGTCAGCCCCAGCATTTT
CASSYSYSQPQHF
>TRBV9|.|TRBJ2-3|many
TGTGCCAGCAGCGTCCAGAGAAGCACAGATACGCAGTATTTT
CASSVQRSTDTQYF
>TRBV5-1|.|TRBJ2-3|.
TGCGCCAGCAGCTTAGGGCACGGGCCCACAGATACGCAGTATTTT
CASSLGHGPTDTQYF
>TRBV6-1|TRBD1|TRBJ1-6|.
TGTGCCAGCAGTGAACAGACAGGGTTCAATTCACCCCTCCACTTT
CASSEQTGFNSPLHF
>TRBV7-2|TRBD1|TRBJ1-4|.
TGTGCCAGCAGCTACGGGACAGGGAGCGAAAAACTGTTTTTT
CASSYGTGSEKLFF
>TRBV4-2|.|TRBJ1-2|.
TGTGCCAGCAGCCAAGAATTTTCTAACTATGGCTACACCTTC
CASSQEFSNYGYTF
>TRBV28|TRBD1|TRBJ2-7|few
TGTGCCAGCAGTCGCCCACGGACAGGTAGAAACGAGCAGTACTTC
CASSRPRTGRNEQYF
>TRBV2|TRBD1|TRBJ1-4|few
TGTGCCAGCAGGGAAAATACCGGGACAGCGATGTTTTTT
CASRENTGTAMFF
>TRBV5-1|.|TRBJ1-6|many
TGCGCCAGCAGCTTAGACAGTAGGGATTCACCCCTCCACTTT
CASSLDSRDSPLHF
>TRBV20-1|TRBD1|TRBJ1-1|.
TGCAGTGTGGGGGACAGGGGCGTGAACACTGAAGCTTTCTTT
CSVGDRGVNTEAFF
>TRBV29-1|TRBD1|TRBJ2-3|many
TGCAGCGCCCGACCGGGACAGGGTTCAGATACGCAGTATTTT
CSARPGQGSDTQYF
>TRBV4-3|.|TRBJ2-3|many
TGCGCCAGCAGCCAAGAAAGAGTAACGGCAGATACGCAGTATTTT
CASSQERVTADTQYF
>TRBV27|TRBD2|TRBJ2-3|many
TGTGCCAGCAGTTTAGTGGGACTAGCGAGCGCAGATACGCAGTATTTT
CASSLVGLASADTQYF
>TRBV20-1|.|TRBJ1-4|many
TGCAGTGCCGCAGGGAAGGCTAATGAAAAACTGTTTTTT
CSAAGKANEKLFF
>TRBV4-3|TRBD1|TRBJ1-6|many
TGCGCCAGCAGCCAAGAAAGGTCCAGGGGGCTTTTGATTTCACCCCTCCACTTT
CASSQERSRGLLISPLHF
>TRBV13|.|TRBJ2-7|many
TGTGCCAGCAGCTTTTCGGACTACCGCCACGAGCAGTACTTC
CASSFSDYRHEQYF
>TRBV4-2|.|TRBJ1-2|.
TGTGCCAGCAGCCAATTTACAACTTTCTATGGCTACACCTTC
CASSQFTTFYGYTF